One sample yielded the 16 T cell receptor beta chains listed below, sequenced in a study of response to subunit inactivated influenza vaccine. One entry per CDR3 protein, called by TCRdb with MiXCR from the RT-PCR reads. Of some 800,000 distinct CDR3 sequences in the sample, approximately 21% are singletons; the top ten hold roughly 10%. Sequencing was performed on PBMCs from blood, taken 4 to 6 days after vaccination. The receptor set was obtained from a man aged 50 to 59 who received an inactivated influenza vaccine.

J is TRBJ2-7 and V is TRBV7-2; D is unresolved. From germline, CDR1 is SGHTA and CDR2 FQGNSA. This CDR3 region has 11 residues. With 1 base removed from V and 8 bases from J, the gap between germline ends came to 6 bases. CDR3 coding DNA: TGTGCCAGCAGCTTAGAAGTACAGCAGTACTTC. Its protein is CASSLEVQQYF.

V usage is TRBV28 and J usage is TRBJ1-6; D gene uncertain. Trimming left V 3 bases short and J 0 bases short, with 6 bases between. Looked up from germline, CDR1 is MDHEN and CDR2 is SYDVKM. The CDR3 sequence is 15 residues long. CDR3: CASSLLLSYNSPLHF. Here the CDR3 DNA reads TGTGCCAGCAGTTTGCTGCTCTCCTATAATTCACCCCTCCACTTT.

This clonotype was picked up many times. This chain joins TRBV30 and TRBJ1-6; D might be TRBD1 (5 bases). V dropped 2 bases and J dropped 7 bases, with 9 bases sitting between them. Germline lookup yields CDR1 GTSNPN and CDR2 SVGIG (reference sequence). This CDR3 is 13 amino acids long. CDR3: CAWSSGQNSPLHF. CDR3 DNA sequence: TGTGCCTGGAGTTCCGGACAAAATTCACCCCTCCACTTT. Looking up the rest from reference TRBV30 and TRBJ1-6 gives the full variable domain: SQTIHQWPATLVQPVGSPLSLECTVEGTSNPNLYWYRQAAGRGLQLLFYSVGIGQISSEVPQNLSASRPQDRQFILSSKKLLLSDSGFYLCAWSSGQNSPLHFGNGTRLTVT.

This clonotype was seen only a few times. V gene TRBV9 combines with J gene TRBJ2-3; 11 bases are shared with TRBD2. From germline, CDR1 is SGDLS and CDR2 YYNGEE. The length of the CDR3 is 17 residues. The V gene end was trimmed by 0 bases and the J gene end by 4 bases; junction bases not matched to a gene: 7. The CDR3 DNA is TGTGCCAGCAGCGTAGCTTATAGCGGGGGGGCCTCAGATACGCAGTATTTT. Translation gives CASSVAYSGGASDTQYF.

This clonotype was seen a handful of times. The V call is TRBV28, the J call TRBJ2-7; D might be TRBD2 (6 bases). V was pared by 5 bases and J by 3 bases, with 11 bases between. This CDR3 is built from 13 residues. Germline-derived CDR1 and CDR2 are MDHEN and SYDVKM. The CDR3 DNA follows: TGTGCCAGCAGTAGGGACTGGAACTACGAGCAGTACTTC. Its translation: CASSRDWNYEQYF.

The chain has TRBV20-1 and TRBJ2-7; possibly TRBD2 for D (5 bases). The CDR3 length is 14 residues. Germline V CDR1 and CDR2: DFQATT, SNEGSKA (reference sequence). With 3 bases removed from V and 1 base from J, the gap between germline ends came to 13 bases. CDR3 DNA: TGCAGTGCTAGTAATCCAGCGGCGTCCTACGAGCAGTACTTC. Its protein is CSASNPAASYEQYF.

The chain combines TRBV28 with TRBJ2-7; D is ambiguous. The germline gives CDR1 MDHEN, CDR2 SYDVKM. V was pared by 10 bases and J by 0 bases, with 16 bases between. The CDR3 sequence is 14 residues long. The chain's CDR3 is CATLTPGYSYEQYF. The CDR3 DNA sequence: TGTGCCACCCTAACCCCCGGGTACTCCTACGAGCAGTACTTC.

This clonotype has a handful of counts. The chain couples TRBV6-1 to TRBJ1-2; D may be TRBD1 (5 bases). Looked up from germline, CDR1 is MNHNS and CDR2 is SASEGT. The CDR3 extends over 13 amino acids. Between the trimmed V and J ends, which lost 7 bases and 2 bases, there was a span of 11 bases. CDR3 loop: CASTPGLNYGYTF. CDR3 nucleotide sequence: TGTGCCAGCACCCCGGGACTGAACTATGGCTACACCTTC.

V usage is TRBV20-1 and J usage is TRBJ2-5; D is ambiguous. Germline CDR1 reads DFQATT; CDR2 reads SNEGSKA (reference sequence). V dropped 4 bases and J dropped 4 bases, with 7 bases sitting between them. CDR3 length equals 11 residues. The CDR3 here is CSANHGETQYF. The CDR3 DNA is TGCAGTGCTAATCATGGAGAGACCCAGTACTTC.

In this sample, this clonotype turned up many times. The chain couples TRBV20-1 to TRBJ2-7, with D unresolved. Trimming left V 1 base short and J 3 bases short, with 7 bases between. The germline gives CDR1 DFQATT, CDR2 SNEGSKA (reference sequence). CDR3 length equals 12 residues. The CDR3 nucleotides are TGCAGTGCTAGAGGGCGTGGCTACGAGCAGTACTTC. Translation: CSARGRGYEQYF.

This chain links TRBV11-2 with TRBJ2-2; D might be TRBD2 (6 bases). CDR3 length equals 15 residues. Trimming removed 5 bases at V and 5 bases at J, with 15 bases between. Germline lookup yields CDR1 SGHAT and CDR2 FQNNGV. The DNA of the CDR3 is TGTGCCAGCAGCCCAGCCGGGGGAACAACCGGGGAGCTGTTTTTT. Its protein is CASSPAGGTTGELFF. Full variable domain (missing parts from reference TRBV11-2 and TRBJ2-2): EAGVAQSPRYKIIEKRQSVAFWCNPISGHATLYWYQQILGQGPKLLIQFQNNGVVDDSQLPKDRFSAERLKGVDSTLKIQPAKLEDSAVYLCASSPAGGTTGELFFGEGSRLTVL.

This chain joins TRBV3-1 and TRBJ2-5; 10 nucleotides agree with TRBD2. The length of the CDR3 is 14 residues. Germline assignment: CDR1 LGHDT and CDR2 YNNKEL (reference sequence). After removal of 7 bases from V and 4 bases from J, the junction contained 6 bases not matched to a gene. CDR3 in amino acids: CASNERGGTETQYF. The CDR3 DNA reads as TGTGCCAGCAATGAGCGGGGGGGTACAGAGACCCAGTACTTC.

The rearrangement joins TRBV6-1 to TRBJ1-5; 7 bases match TRBD1. The CDR3 extends over 15 amino acids. CDR1 and CDR2 (germline): MNHNS, SASEGT. V was clipped by 5 bases and J by 5 bases; unmatched bases: 9. Here the CDR3 reads CASSRTGQGDQPQHF. In nucleotides, the CDR3 is TGTGCCAGCAGTAGGACAGGTCAGGGAGATCAGCCCCAGCATTTT.

The J gene is TRBJ2-3, the V gene TRBV20-1; unclear D gene. Per germline, CDR1 DFQATT and CDR2 SNEGSKA (reference sequence). The CDR3 is 12 amino acids. Trimming removed 4 bases from V and 2 bases from J, with 7 bases in between. CDR3 sequence reads: CSAKGDTDTQYF. DNA of the CDR3: TGCAGTGCTAAGGGCGACACAGATACGCAGTATTTT.

The table lists this clonotype with many counts. The chain joins TRBV11-1 to TRBJ2-3; 9 nucleotides match TRBD1. Germline trimming cut 4 bases from V and 4 bases from J; bases unmatched to any gene: 15. The length of the CDR3 is 18 residues. The germline V gene has CDR1 SGHAT and CDR2 FQDESV (reference sequence). CDR3 coding DNA: TGTGCCAGCAGCTCCGGGGTAGGACAGGGGCTTAAAGCAGATACGCAGTATTTT. Translated: CASSSGVGQGLKADTQYF. Filled out from reference TRBV11-1 and TRBJ2-3, the complete variable domain reads EAEVAQSPRYKITEKSQAVAFWCDPISGHATLYWYRQILGQGPELLVQFQDESVVDDSQLPKDRFSAERLKGVDSTLKIQPAELGDSAMYLCASSSGVGQGLKADTQYFGPGTRLTVL.

In this sample, this clonotype turned up once. The genes are TRBV3-1 and TRBJ2-1; TRBD1 matches 7 bases. The CDR3 loop spans 15 amino acids. The junction had 7 bases not matched to a gene; V was cut back by 4 bases and J by 4 bases. CDR1 is LGHDT, CDR2 YNNKEL, per germline (reference sequence). CDR3 residues: CASSRRGPGYNEQFF. The CDR3 coding sequence is TGTGCCAGCAGCCGAAGGGGGCCAGGGTACAATGAGCAGTTCTTC.